This TCR beta chain was observed in a study of post-analysis software for immune sequencing data. Study in general: Included courses were relapsing-remitting and secondary progressive multiple sclerosis; progressive-relapsing multiple sclerosis was also included. Study-wide results and caveats: There was significantly lower normalized Chao1 diversity in multiple sclerosis patients than in controls. The five TRBV segments detected at higher frequency in patients than in controls included TRBV5-6, TRBV5-1 and TRBV20-1. Strong same-batch co-clustering of samples appeared with F measure clustering.

Germline values: CDR1 MNHNY, CDR2 SVGAGI (reference sequence). Trimming took 6 bases from V and 0 from J; bases not matched to a gene: 10. The CDR3 contains 18 residues. This clonotype was recorded at least ten times. Its antigen is unidentified. Unique molecular identifiers were present in the TCR beta cDNA libraries. Roughly 500,000 cDNA molecules were obtained per 1 to 10 million input T cells. MiXCR, run by TCRdb on the PCR reads, gives a single entry per CDR3 protein. Of approximately 250,000 distinct CDR3 sequences in the sample, around 34% were seen once. The source material was blood. The V and J genes are TRBV6-6 and TRBJ2-6, with 8 nucleotides matching TRBD1. The receptor's source is a girl aged 10 to 17 with multiple sclerosis. CDR3 sequence reads: CASRRQGQQTSGANVLTF. CDR3 sequence (DNA): TGTGCCAGCAGACGACAGGGGCAACAGACCTCTGGGGCCAACGTCCTGACTTTC.